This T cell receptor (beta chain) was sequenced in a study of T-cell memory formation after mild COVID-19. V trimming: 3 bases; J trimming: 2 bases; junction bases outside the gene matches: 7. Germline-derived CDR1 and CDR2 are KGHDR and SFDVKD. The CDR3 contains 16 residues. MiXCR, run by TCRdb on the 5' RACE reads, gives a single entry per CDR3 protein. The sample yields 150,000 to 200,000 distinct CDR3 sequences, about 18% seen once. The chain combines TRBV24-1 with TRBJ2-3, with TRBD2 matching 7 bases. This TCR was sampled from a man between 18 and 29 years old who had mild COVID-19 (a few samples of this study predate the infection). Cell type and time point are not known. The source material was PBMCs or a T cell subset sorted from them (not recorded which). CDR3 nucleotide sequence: TGTGCCACCAGTGATCGTAGCGGGCGAGCCACAGATACGCAGTATTTT. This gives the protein CATSDRSGRATDTQYF.